A selection of T cell receptor beta chains follows, all from one sample in a study of CD8 T cells in ankylosing spondylitis. MiXCR, run by TCRdb on the 5' RACE reads, gives a single entry per CDR3 protein. The data show about 480,000 distinct CDR3 sequences, with 17% seen just once and approximately 0.93% held by the top ten. Source material: blood, either unsorted or a sorted T cell fraction (not recorded which). These receptors were obtained from a male donor with ankylosing spondylitis. The CDR3 runs from the conserved cysteine through the conserved F or W. A D gene is named only where the DNA matches it firmly. The listing skips clone size in some rows; elsewhere it reads once, few, many or a size class.

TGCGCCAGCAGCCAGTCTTGGCTGACAGATACGCAGTATTTT CASSQSWLTDTQYF . TRBJ2-3 TRBV4-3 .
TGTGCCAGCAGTGACGCCTCAGGGGCTCCCCTCTACGAGCAGTACTTC CASSDASGAPLYEQYF . TRBJ2-7 TRBV25-1 .
TGCAGTGCTGGAAAACGAATCCCAGGTGAAGCTTTCTTT CSAGKRIPGEAFF many TRBJ1-1 TRBV20-1 .
TGTGCCAGCAGGCCGACAGGGCGCAATCAGCCCCAGCATTTT CASRPTGRNQPQHF many TRBJ1-5 TRBV12-3/TRBV12-4 TRBD1
TGTGCCATCGGCGCCATGAACACTGAAGCTTTCTTT CAIGAMNTEAFF few TRBJ1-1 TRBV10-3 .
TGTGCCAGCAGCTTATCGGATCGGGGCGGGAGGGCCTTAGGGGCCAACGTCCTGACTTTC CASSLSDRGGRALGANVLTF . TRBJ2-6 TRBV7-2 TRBD2
TGTGCCAGCAGCCTGCGACAGGGGCCCACCGGGGAGCTGTTTTTT CASSLRQGPTGELFF . TRBJ2-2 TRBV3-1 TRBD1
TGTGCCATCAGTGAGCCCCGCGGGGGGAACAATGAGCAGTTCTTC CAISEPRGGNNEQFF few TRBJ2-1 TRBV10-3 TRBD2
TGTGCCATCAGTACCGGACGCATCTCCTACGAGCAGTACTTC CAISTGRISYEQYF many TRBJ2-7 TRBV10-3 .
TGCAGTGCTAGAGGTCCGGGACAGGGACGTAACGGGGAGCTGTTTTTT CSARGPGQGRNGELFF . TRBJ2-2 TRBV20-1 TRBD1
TGTGCCAGCAGTGGGACTAGCATATCCTACAATGAGCAGTTCTTC CASSGTSISYNEQFF few TRBJ2-1 TRBV28 TRBD2
TGCGCCAGCAGCCCGAATCCGGGCTATGGCTACACCTTC CASSPNPGYGYTF . TRBJ1-2 TRBV5-1 .
TGCGCCAGCAGCTTGGATACCGTCTCTGGAAACACCATATATTTT CASSLDTVSGNTIYF . TRBJ1-3 TRBV5-1 .
TGTGCCAGCAATGTTCGACAGGGGGGATACAATGAGCAGTTCTTC CASNVRQGGYNEQFF few TRBJ2-1 TRBV6-2/TRBV6-3 TRBD1
TGTGCCACCACGAGGGTAGGGGTCTCCTACAATGAGCAGTTCTTC CATTRVGVSYNEQFF many TRBJ2-1 TRBV7-2 .
TGTGCCAGCAGTGAAAGCCCGGGACAAAGCTACACCTTC CASSESPGQSYTF . TRBJ1-2 TRBV6-1 .
TGTGCCAGCAGCTTCGGACAGGGGGACTACAATGAGCAGTTCTTC CASSFGQGDYNEQFF . TRBJ2-1 TRBV7-9 TRBD1
TGTGCCAGCAGTGGCTCCGGGACCTCGTACTCTGGGGCCAACGTCCTGACTTTC CASSGSGTSYSGANVLTF few TRBJ2-6 TRBV6-4 .
TGTGCCAGCAGCTTATGGACAGGGCTCGGGAATGAGCAGTTCTTC CASSLWTGLGNEQFF few TRBJ2-1 TRBV11-2 TRBD1
TGTGCCAGCAGCGACTACCCGAGCTCCTACAATGAGCAGTTCTTC CASSDYPSSYNEQFF . TRBJ2-1 TRBV9 .
TGTGCCAGCGTGGCCCGGGACTTTAAGGCTGAAGCTTTCTTT CASVARDFKAEAFF . TRBJ1-1 TRBV6-1 .
TGCAGCGCGGGTGACAGCTACAATGAGCAGTTCTTC CSAGDSYNEQFF many TRBJ2-1 TRBV29-1 .
TGTGCCAGCGTCGGGGGGGGCCATCAGCCCCAGCATTTT CASVGGGHQPQHF few TRBJ1-5 TRBV6-1 .
TGTGCCAGTACGAGGGTTGGGAACTATGGCTACACCTTC CASTRVGNYGYTF . TRBJ1-2 TRBV2 .
TGTGCCAGCCCCCTTCGGGGGTCCTACAATGAGCAGTTCTTC CASPLRGSYNEQFF . TRBJ2-1 TRBV27 .
TGTGCCAGCAGCAGTTCCGGGACTCCACAAGAGACCCAGTACTTC CASSSSGTPQETQYF few TRBJ2-5 TRBV11-2 .
TGTGCCAGCAGCCCCACCTCACGCCCGGGACAGGGGGCGGGGGAGCAGTACTTC CASSPTSRPGQGAGEQYF . TRBJ2-7 TRBV7-8 TRBD1
TGCGCCAGCAGTGAGGCCCCAGGAGATACGCAGTATTTT CASSEAPGDTQYF few TRBJ2-3 TRBV10-2 .
TGTGCCAGCAGTCAGAGGGCCCAGCAGGGTGAGCAGTTCTTC CASSQRAQQGEQFF . TRBJ2-1 TRBV6-1 .
TGTGCCAGCAGCCGACTAGTCTACGAGCAGTACTTC CASSRLVYEQYF many TRBJ2-7 TRBV12-3/TRBV12-4 .
TGTGCCAGCAGTGACAAGACAGCTGGGGCCAACGTCCTGACTTTC CASSDKTAGANVLTF . TRBJ2-6 TRBV6-4 .
TGCAGTGAAGGCACTCAGGGGCACAATGAGCAGTTCTTC CSEGTQGHNEQFF few TRBJ2-1 TRBV20-1 .
TGTGCCGGACAGAGTGGGATAGTTGACACCGGGGAGCTGTTTTTT CAGQSGIVDTGELFF few TRBJ2-2 TRBV11-2 .
TGCAGTGCTAGGGACAGCAATGAAAAACTGTTTTTT CSARDSNEKLFF . TRBJ1-4 TRBV20-1 .
TGTGCCAGCAGCTTAAGGGACAGGGTCACTGAAGCTTTCTTT CASSLRDRVTEAFF . TRBJ1-1 TRBV7-2 TRBD1
TGTGCCAGCAGCGACCCGCGGGTGCCTACCACAGATACGCAGTATTTT CASSDPRVPTTDTQYF . TRBJ2-3 TRBV9 .
TGTGCCAGCAGTTTCGGGTGGGTTGGAAAACTGTTTTTT CASSFGWVGKLFF few TRBJ1-4 TRBV12-3/TRBV12-4 .
TGCGCCAGCAGCCAAGGCCGGGGAGCGCATTACGAGCAGTACTTC CASSQGRGAHYEQYF few TRBJ2-7 TRBV4-3 .
TGTGCCAGCAGTTTATGGACCTTGAACACTGAAGCTTTCTTT CASSLWTLNTEAFF few TRBJ1-1 TRBV12-3/TRBV12-4 .
TGTGCCAGCTCACCAGAACAGATGAACACTGAAGCTTTCTTT CASSPEQMNTEAFF . TRBJ1-1 TRBV18 .
TGTGCCAGCAGTTCAGGGGGCTATGGCTACACCTTC CASSSGGYGYTF . TRBJ1-2 TRBV12-3/TRBV12-4 TRBD1
TGTGCCAGCGGGACTAGCGGGCCCAATGAGCAGTTCTTC CASGTSGPNEQFF . TRBJ2-1 TRBV6-6 TRBD2
TGTGCCAGCAGTGGCCCCGGGGGGTTGAACACTGAAGCTTTCTTT CASSGPGGLNTEAFF . TRBJ1-1 TRBV25-1 .
TGTGCCAGCAGCTTAGTAGCGGGAGCTGGGGCCAATGAGCAGTTCTTC CASSLVAGAGANEQFF . TRBJ2-1 TRBV7-3 TRBD2
TGCAGTGCTAGTCAAGTGGGACTCGGCTTCAATGAGCAGTTCTTC CSASQVGLGFNEQFF . TRBJ2-1 TRBV20-1 .
TGTGCCAGCATCGCCCTTACTAGCGGAAGGGGCACAGATACGCAGTATTTT CASIALTSGRGTDTQYF . TRBJ2-3 TRBV6-1 TRBD2
TGTGCCAGCAGCCCCCGGTCGGATGCGGGCCGGTCCTCCTACAATGAGCAGTTCTTC CASSPRSDAGRSSYNEQFF . TRBJ2-1 TRBV3-1 .
TGTGCCAGCAGCTTGGCGGTCGCTGAAGCTTTCTTT CASSLAVAEAFF few TRBJ1-1 TRBV5-6 .
TGCGCCAGCAGCTTGGCCGGGCTAGCGGGGTCCGAGCAGTACTTC CASSLAGLAGSEQYF many TRBJ2-7 TRBV5-1 TRBD2
TGTGCCAGCAGCTCGCCGGTTGGAACAAACGAAGCTTTCTTT CASSSPVGTNEAFF . TRBJ1-1 TRBV7-2 .
TGCGCCAGCAGCTCTATGACAGGGAACTACGAGCAGTACTTC CASSSMTGNYEQYF few TRBJ2-7 TRBV5-1 TRBD1
TGCAGTGCCCTAGACCAAAGGAGCTCCTACGAGCAGTACTTC CSALDQRSSYEQYF few TRBJ2-7 TRBV20-1 .
TGTGCCAGCAGCTCCGGCGGCGGGGAGCTGTTTTTT CASSSGGGELFF many TRBJ2-2 TRBV7-2 .
TGTGCCAGCAGCCTAGGGTCTCCGGGGCGGAATACGCAGTATTTT CASSLGSPGRNTQYF many TRBJ2-3 TRBV12-3/TRBV12-4 .
TGTGCCATCAGTGAGTCGACAGGGTTTAACGAGCAGTACTTC CAISESTGFNEQYF few TRBJ2-7 TRBV10-3 TRBD1